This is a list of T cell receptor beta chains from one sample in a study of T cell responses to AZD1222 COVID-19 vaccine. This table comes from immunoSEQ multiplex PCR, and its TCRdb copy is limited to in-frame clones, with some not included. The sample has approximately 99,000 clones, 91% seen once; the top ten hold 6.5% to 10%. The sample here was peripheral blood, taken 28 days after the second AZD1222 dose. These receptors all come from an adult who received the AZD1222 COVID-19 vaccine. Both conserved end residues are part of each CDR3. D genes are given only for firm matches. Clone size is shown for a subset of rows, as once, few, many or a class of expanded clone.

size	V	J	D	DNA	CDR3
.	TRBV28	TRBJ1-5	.	TGTGCCAGCAGTAGCCTGGGCAGGGGTTTAAGCAATCAGCCCCAGCATTTT	CASSSLGRGLSNQPQHF
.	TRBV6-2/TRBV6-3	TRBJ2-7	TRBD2	TGTGCCAGCAGTTATGGGACTAGCGGGAGATTCGGGTACGAGCAGTACTTC	CASSYGTSGRFGYEQYF
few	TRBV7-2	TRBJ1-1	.	TGTGCCAGCAGCTTAAGCTCGGGGGAAGCTTTCTTT	CASSLSSGEAFF
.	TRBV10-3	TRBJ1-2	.	TGTGCCATCAGTGATTTCTCCGGGACAACCGCTAACTATGGCTACACCTTC	CAISDFSGTTANYGYTF
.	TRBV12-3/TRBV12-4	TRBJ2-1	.	TGTGCCAGCAGTCGCCAGGTACAACGGCAGTTCTTC	CASSRQVQRQFF
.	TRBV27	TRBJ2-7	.	TGTGCCAGCAGCTCGACAGGTAGGGTGCACGAGCAGTACTTC	CASSSTGRVHEQYF
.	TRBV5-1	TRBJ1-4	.	TGCGCCAGCAGCTTGGTCGGTTTGAATAATGAAAAACTGTTTTTT	CASSLVGLNNEKLFF
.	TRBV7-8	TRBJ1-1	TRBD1	TGTGCCAGCAGCTTAAGAGGGACAGTGAACACTGAAGCTTTCTTT	CASSLRGTVNTEAFF
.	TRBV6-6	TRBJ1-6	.	TGTGCCAGCAGTCCAACAAGCCCTTTCATTACGAGCTCCTATAATTCACCCCTCCACTTT	CASSPTSPFITSSYNSPLHF
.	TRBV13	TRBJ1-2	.	TGTGCCAGCAGCCCCGCCCGGGGGCGGGATGGCTACACCTTC	CASSPARGRDGYTF
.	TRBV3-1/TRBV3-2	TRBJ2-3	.	TGTGCCAGCAGCCAAGATAAGTTTTCAGGGGCCAGCACAGATACGCAGTATTTT	CASSQDKFSGASTDTQYF
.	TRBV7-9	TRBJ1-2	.	TGTGCCAGCAGCTTACTAGGGCAGGGGTCCGTCGGCTACACCTTC	CASSLLGQGSVGYTF
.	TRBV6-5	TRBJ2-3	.	TGTGCCAGCAGTCGCGCCCGCCAGGAAGGGAGTACGCAGTATTTT	CASSRARQEGSTQYF
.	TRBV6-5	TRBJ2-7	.	TGTGCCAGCAGTCTTCCCAACTTCGGCTACGAGCAGTACTTC	CASSLPNFGYEQYF
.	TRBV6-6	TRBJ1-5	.	TGTGCCAGTCGAAACAGGGAAAAGGGCAATCAGCCCCAGCATTTT	CASRNREKGNQPQHF
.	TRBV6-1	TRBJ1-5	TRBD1	TGTGCCAGCAGTGAAACTTGGACAGGGAATCAGCCCCAGCATTTT	CASSETWTGNQPQHF
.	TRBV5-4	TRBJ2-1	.	TGTGCCAGCAGCTGGACCCCGAACGCCTACAATGAGCAGTTCTTC	CASSWTPNAYNEQFF
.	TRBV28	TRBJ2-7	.	TGTGCCAGCACCCGATGGACACGCGGGCTAGCGGACAGCCAGCAGTACTTC	CASTRWTRGLADSQQYF
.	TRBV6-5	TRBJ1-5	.	TGTGCCAGCACACCTGAGGGGGGGGGCAATCAGCCCCAGCATTTT	CASTPEGGGNQPQHF
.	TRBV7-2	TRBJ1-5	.	TGTGCCAGCAGCTTAGAGGCAAGTCAGCCCCAGCATTTT	CASSLEASQPQHF
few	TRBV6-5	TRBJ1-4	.	TGTGCCAGCAGTCCCAGGACCGCTGGGAAACTGTTTTTT	CASSPRTAGKLFF